This TCR beta chain is from a study of T cells in localized non-small cell lung cancer. A remark on this clone: As yet, its antigen is unknown.

General observations from the study: In the blood, greater T cell density corresponded to longer overall survival.

Repertoires were generated with immunoSEQ multiplex PCR, while TCRdb's copy carries only in-frame clones and drops some. The sample holds roughly 77,000 clones, roughly 91% seen once. Germline CDR1 reads GTSNPN; CDR2 reads SVGIG (reference sequence). V shed 2 bases and J shed 2 bases, with 15 bases lying between them. The CDR3 has 15 amino acids. This sample comprised peripheral blood, obtained before any cancer treatment. The receptor's source is a woman aged 40-69 years with stage I squamous cell lung carcinoma. V and J are TRBV30 and TRBJ1-1; D is possibly TRBD1 (6 bases). CDR3 in DNA: TGTGCCTGGAGTACAGGGCTCAGGGTAAACACTGAAGCTTTCTTT. This gives the protein CAWSTGLRVNTEAFF.